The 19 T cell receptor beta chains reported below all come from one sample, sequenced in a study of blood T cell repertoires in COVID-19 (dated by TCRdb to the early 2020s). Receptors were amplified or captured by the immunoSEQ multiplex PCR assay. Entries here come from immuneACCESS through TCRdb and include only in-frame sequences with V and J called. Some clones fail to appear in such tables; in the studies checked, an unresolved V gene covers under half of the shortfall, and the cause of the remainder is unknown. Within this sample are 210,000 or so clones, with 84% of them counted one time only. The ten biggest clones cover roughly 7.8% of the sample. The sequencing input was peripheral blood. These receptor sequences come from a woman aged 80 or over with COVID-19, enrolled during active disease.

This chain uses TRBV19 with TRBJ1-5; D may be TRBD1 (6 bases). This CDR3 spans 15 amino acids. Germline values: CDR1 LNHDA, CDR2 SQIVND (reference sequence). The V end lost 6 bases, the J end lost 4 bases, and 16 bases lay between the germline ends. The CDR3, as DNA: TGTGCCAGTAGCTATGGGGGGGGGCAAAATCAGCCCCAGCATTTT. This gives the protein CASSYGGGQNQPQHF.

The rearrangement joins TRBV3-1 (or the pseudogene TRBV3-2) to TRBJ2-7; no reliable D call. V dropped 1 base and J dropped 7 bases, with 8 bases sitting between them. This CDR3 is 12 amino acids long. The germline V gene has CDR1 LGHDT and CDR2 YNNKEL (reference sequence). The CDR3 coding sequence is TGTGCCAGCAGCCAAGCCCGCGGAGAGCAGTACTTC. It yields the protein CASSQARGEQYF.

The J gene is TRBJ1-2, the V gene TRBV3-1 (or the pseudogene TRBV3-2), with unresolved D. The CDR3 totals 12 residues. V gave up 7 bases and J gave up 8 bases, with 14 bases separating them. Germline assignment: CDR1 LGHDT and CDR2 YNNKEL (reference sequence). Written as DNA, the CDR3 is TGTGCCAGCATTAACGGGGTCGGAGGCTACACCTTC. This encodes CASINGVGGYTF.

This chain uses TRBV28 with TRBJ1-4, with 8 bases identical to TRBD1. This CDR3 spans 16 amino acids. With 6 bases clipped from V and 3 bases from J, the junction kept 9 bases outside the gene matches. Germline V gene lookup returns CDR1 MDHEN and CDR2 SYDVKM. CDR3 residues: CASSPRTGSANEKLFF. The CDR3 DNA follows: TGTGCCAGCAGCCCTCGGACAGGGTCGGCTAATGAAAAACTGTTTTTT.

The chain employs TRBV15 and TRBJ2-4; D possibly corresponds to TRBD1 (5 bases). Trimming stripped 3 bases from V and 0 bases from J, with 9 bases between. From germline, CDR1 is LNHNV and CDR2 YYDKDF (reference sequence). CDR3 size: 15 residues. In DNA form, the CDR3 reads TGTGCCACCAGCAGCGAAGGGGTAGCCAAAAACATTCAGTACTTC. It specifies CATSSEGVAKNIQYF.

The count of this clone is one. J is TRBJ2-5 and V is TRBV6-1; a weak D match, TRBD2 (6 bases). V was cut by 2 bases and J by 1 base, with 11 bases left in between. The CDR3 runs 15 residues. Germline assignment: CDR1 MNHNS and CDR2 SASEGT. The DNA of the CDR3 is TGTGCCAGCAGTGAATCTTACGGGGGCCAAGAGACCCAGTACTTC. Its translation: CASSESYGGQETQYF.

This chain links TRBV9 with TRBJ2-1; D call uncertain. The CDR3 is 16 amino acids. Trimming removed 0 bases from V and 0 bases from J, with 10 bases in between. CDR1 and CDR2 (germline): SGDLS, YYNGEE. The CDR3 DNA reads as TGTGCCAGCAGCGTAGCCGGTAGCAGCTCCTACAATGAGCAGTTCTTC. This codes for CASSVAGSSSYNEQFF.

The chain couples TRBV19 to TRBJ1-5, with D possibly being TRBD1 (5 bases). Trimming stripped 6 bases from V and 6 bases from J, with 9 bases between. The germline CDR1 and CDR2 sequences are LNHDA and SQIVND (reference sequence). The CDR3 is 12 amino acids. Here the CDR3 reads CASSLRGQPQHF. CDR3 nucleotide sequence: TGTGCCAGTAGCCTTAGGGGTCAGCCCCAGCATTTT.

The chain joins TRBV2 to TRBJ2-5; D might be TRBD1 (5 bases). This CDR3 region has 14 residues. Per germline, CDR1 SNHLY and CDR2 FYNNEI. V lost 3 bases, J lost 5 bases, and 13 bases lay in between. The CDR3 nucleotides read TGTGCCAGCAGTGACCGGCAGGGTGGGGAGACCCAGTACTTC. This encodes CASSDRQGGETQYF.

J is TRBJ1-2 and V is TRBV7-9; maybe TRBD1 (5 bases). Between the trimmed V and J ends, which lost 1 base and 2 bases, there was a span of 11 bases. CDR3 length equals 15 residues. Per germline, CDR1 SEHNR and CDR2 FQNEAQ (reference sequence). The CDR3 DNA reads TGTGCCAGCAGCTTAGTGGCAGGGATAAACTATGGCTACACCTTC. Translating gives CASSLVAGINYGYTF.

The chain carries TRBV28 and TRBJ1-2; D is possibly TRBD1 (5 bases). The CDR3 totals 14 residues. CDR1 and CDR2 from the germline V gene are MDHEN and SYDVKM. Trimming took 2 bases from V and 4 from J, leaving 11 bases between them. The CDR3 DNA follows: TGTGCCAGCAGTTTAGGGGCCAGTTTCTATGGCTACACCTTC. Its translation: CASSLGASFYGYTF.

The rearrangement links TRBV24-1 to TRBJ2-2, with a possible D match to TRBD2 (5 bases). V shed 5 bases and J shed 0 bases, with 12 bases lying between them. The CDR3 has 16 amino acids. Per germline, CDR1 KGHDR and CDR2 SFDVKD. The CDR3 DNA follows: TGTGCCACCAGTGCCCCCGGGATGACGAACACCGGGGAGCTGTTTTTT. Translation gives CATSAPGMTNTGELFF.

The CDR3 nucleotides read TGTGCCAGCAGCAAAGGACAGGGCGGAGGTGGGGCCAACGTCCTGACTTTC. Protein product: CASSKGQGGGGANVLTF. The chain links TRBV5-4 to TRBJ2-6, with TRBD1 matching over 8 bases. This CDR3 has 17 residues. V dropped 4 bases and J dropped 3; count of bases not matched to a gene: 9. Germline CDR1 and CDR2: SGHNT and YYREEE (reference sequence).

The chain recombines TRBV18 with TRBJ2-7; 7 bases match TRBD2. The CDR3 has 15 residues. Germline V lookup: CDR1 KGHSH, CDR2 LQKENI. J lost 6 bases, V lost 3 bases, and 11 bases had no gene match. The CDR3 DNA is TGTGCCAGCTCACCGTCAGGACTAGGGGCCCTCGAGCAGTACTTC. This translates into CASSPSGLGALEQYF.

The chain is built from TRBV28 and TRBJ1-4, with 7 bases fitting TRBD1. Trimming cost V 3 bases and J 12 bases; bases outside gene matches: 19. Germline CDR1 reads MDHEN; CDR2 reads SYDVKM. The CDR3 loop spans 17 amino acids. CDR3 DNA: TGTGCCAGCAGTTTTGTTGTGAGGGGGCCTAACCTTGGGGAACTGTTTTTT. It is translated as CASSFVVRGPNLGELFF.

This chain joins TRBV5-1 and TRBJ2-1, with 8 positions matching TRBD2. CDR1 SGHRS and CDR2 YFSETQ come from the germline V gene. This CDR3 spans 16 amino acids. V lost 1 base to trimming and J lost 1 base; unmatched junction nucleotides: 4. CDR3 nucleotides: TGCGCCAGCAGCTTGAAAGCTAGCGGGTCCTACAATGAGCAGTTCTTC. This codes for CASSLKASGSYNEQFF.

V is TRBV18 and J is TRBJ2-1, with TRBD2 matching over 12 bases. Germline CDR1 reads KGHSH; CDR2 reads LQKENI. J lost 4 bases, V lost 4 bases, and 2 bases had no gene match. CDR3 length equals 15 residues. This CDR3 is CASSLLAGGYNEQFF. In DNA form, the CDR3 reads TGTGCCAGCTCACTACTAGCGGGGGGATACAATGAGCAGTTCTTC. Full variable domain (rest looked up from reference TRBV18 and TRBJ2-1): NAGVMQNPRHLVRRRGQEARLRCSPMKGHSHVYWYRQLPEEGLKFMVYLQKENIIDESGMPKERFSAEFPKEGPSILRIQQVVRGDSAAYFCASSLLAGGYNEQFFGPGTRLTVL.

Written as DNA, the CDR3 is TGTGCCAGCAGCACAGGGCCCATCTCTGGAAACACCATATATTTT. Residues: CASSTGPISGNTIYF. The chain is built from TRBV7-2 and TRBJ1-3; D is possibly TRBD1 (6 bases). Germline CDR1 and CDR2: SGHTA and FQGNSA. Trimming took 5 bases from V and 0 from J, leaving 11 bases between them. The CDR3 extends over 15 amino acids.

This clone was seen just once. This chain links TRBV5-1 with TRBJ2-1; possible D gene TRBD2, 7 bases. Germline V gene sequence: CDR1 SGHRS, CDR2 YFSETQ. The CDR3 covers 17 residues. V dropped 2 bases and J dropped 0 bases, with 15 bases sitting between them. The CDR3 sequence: CASSFRGGKSSYNEQFF. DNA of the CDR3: TGCGCCAGCAGCTTTAGGGGGGGCAAGAGCTCCTACAATGAGCAGTTCTTC.